This T cell receptor (beta chain) was captured by sequencing in a study of CD8+CD57+ T cells in acquired aplastic anemia. Study information: Sorted cells (CD4+ and CD8+) yielded DNA amounts that averaged approximately 2.9 ug.

Flow cytometry had shown expanded CD8+CD57+ cells in the patients chosen for sequencing. As a group, the patients uniformly had severe acquired aplastic anemia. Patients were untreated when blood was sampled. Unmatched junction bases numbered 6, after V lost 5 bases and J lost 5 bases. This CDR3 is built from 16 residues. Germline lookup yields CDR1 SGHTA and CDR2 FQGNSA. The study, taken as a whole, reports: Common to patients and controls were twenty-nine CD8+ CDR3 sequences.

As regards this clonotype: Its antigen is undetermined.

Genomic DNA acted as the template from which TCR beta VDJ combination and CDR3 sequence profiling were carried out. TCRdb passed the reads through MiXCR, listing each CDR3 protein once. Of 160,000 or so distinct CDR3 sequences listed, about two thirds are singletons. The rearrangement links TRBV7-2 to TRBJ2-1; 13 bases are a match to TRBD2. The sequencing input was sorted CD4+, CD8+, or CD8+CD57+ T cells (not recorded which) from PBMCs. This receptor was taken from a human donor with aplastic anemia. CDR3 nucleotide sequence: TGTGCCAGCAGCCAAACTAGCGGGGGGGGTGACAATGAGCAGTTCTTC. The encoded protein is CASSQTSGGGDNEQFF.